These T cell receptor beta chains were read from a single sample in a study of T cell responses to AZD1222 COVID-19 vaccine. Sequencing was performed with immunoSEQ multiplex PCR; in TCRdb, only in-frame clones are kept and a portion is missing. The data hold some 170,000 clones, with 85% to 90% observed a single time. The specimen comprised peripheral blood, sampled 28 days after the second dose of the MenACWY control vaccine. The source of these receptors is an adult who received the MenACWY meningococcal vaccine as a control. CDR3s include the opening cysteine and the closing phenylalanine or tryptophan. A D gene is named only where the DNA matches it firmly. Only part of the rows carry a size: once, few, many, or a class if the clone is expanded.

>TRBJ2-1|TRBV28|NA|NA
CASGGPQPHNEQFF
TGTGCCAGCGGGGGACCTCAGCCCCACAATGAGCAGTTCTTC
>TRBJ2-7|TRBV7-2|TRBD1|NA
CASSLAGTGGAVYEQYF
TGTGCCAGCAGCTTAGCCGGGACAGGGGGCGCCGTATACGAGCAGTACTTC
>TRBJ2-7|TRBV19|NA|NA
CASSGRLEYEQYF
TGTGCCAGTAGTGGCAGACTAGAATACGAGCAGTACTTC
>TRBJ2-7|TRBV14|NA|NA
CASSQGWGGQYF
TGTGCCAGCAGCCAAGGGTGGGGCGGTCAGTACTTC
>TRBJ1-2|TRBV6-5|NA|NA
CASKSNHYGYTF
TGTGCCAGCAAGTCGAACCACTATGGCTACACCTTC
>TRBJ2-7|TRBV6-6|NA|once
CASSSSGLFYEQYF
TGTGCCAGCAGTAGCTCAGGACTGTTCTACGAGCAGTACTTC
>TRBJ1-6|TRBV28|NA|NA
CASSLQQGNSPLHF
TGTGCCAGCAGTTTACAGCAGGGTAATTCACCCCTCCACTTT
>TRBJ1-2|TRBV30|TRBD1|NA
CAWIWRQGSGYTF
TGTGCCTGGATATGGCGACAGGGGTCCGGCTACACCTTC
>TRBJ2-3|TRBV5-1|NA|NA
CASSEDGGAGTDTQYF
TGCGCCAGCAGTGAGGATGGGGGGGCGGGCACAGATACGCAGTATTTT
>TRBJ2-7|TRBV10-1|TRBD2|NA
CASSGTSGSYEQYF
TGCGCCAGCAGTGGGACTAGCGGGTCCTACGAGCAGTACTTC
>TRBJ2-5|TRBV7-7|TRBD1|NA
CASSLRLRDREETQYF
TGTGCCAGCAGCTTGAGGCTCCGGGACAGGGAAGAGACCCAGTACTTC
>TRBJ2-7|TRBV6-6|TRBD2|NA
CASNDLAGGDEQYF
TGTGCCAGCAATGACTTAGCGGGAGGGGACGAGCAGTACTTC
>TRBJ2-7|TRBV20-1|NA|NA
CSASGAGLGEYF
TGCAGTGCTAGTGGAGCGGGTCTCGGGGAGTACTTC
>TRBJ2-3|TRBV20-1|NA|NA
CSAPFADTQYF
TGCAGTGCTCCGTTTGCGGATACGCAGTATTTT
>TRBJ1-2|TRBV9|NA|NA
CASSVSGTSEGYTF
TGTGCCAGCAGCGTAAGTGGGACCTCCGAGGGCTACACCTTC
>TRBJ2-7|TRBV2|TRBD2|NA
CASRIAGGPGEQYF
TGTGCCAGCAGAATAGCGGGAGGGCCAGGGGAGCAGTACTTC
>TRBJ1-2|TRBV3-1/TRBV3-2|TRBD1|NA
CASSQQGALFIRGYTF
TGTGCCAGCAGCCAGCAGGGGGCATTATTCATCCGGGGCTACACCTTC
>TRBJ1-5|TRBV12-3/TRBV12-4|NA|once
CAVRDQNQPQHF
TGTGCCGTACGGGACCAAAATCAGCCCCAGCATTTT
>TRBJ2-1|TRBV30|NA|NA
CAWSAQGTYNEQFF
TGTGCCTGGAGTGCCCAGGGGACCTACAATGAGCAGTTCTTC
>TRBJ1-4|TRBV19|TRBD1|NA
CASRHLPGQGAANEKLFF
TGTGCCAGTAGACATCTTCCGGGACAGGGGGCGGCAAATGAAAAACTGTTTTTT
>TRBJ2-7|TRBV28|TRBD1|NA
CASSAGQVAYEQYF
TGTGCCAGCAGTGCGGGACAGGTCGCCTACGAGCAGTACTTC
>TRBJ1-3|TRBV21-1|NA|NA
CASSKEAAGNTIYF
TGTGCCAGCAGCAAAGAGGCAGCTGGAAACACCATATATTTT
>TRBJ1-4|TRBV27|NA|NA
CASSGILGATNEKLFF
TGTGCCAGCAGTGGAATCCTGGGGGCAACTAATGAAAAACTGTTTTTT
>TRBJ2-2|TRBV4-3|TRBD2|NA
CASSHGTSGTGELFF
TGCGCCAGCAGCCACGGGACTAGTGGGACCGGGGAGCTGTTTTTT
>TRBJ1-6|TRBV10-2|NA|NA
CASSESSFNSPLHF
TGCGCCAGCAGTGAGTCAAGTTTTAATTCACCCCTCCACTTT
>TRBJ2-7|TRBV27|TRBD1|NA
CASRRDRGLSSYEQYF
TGTGCCAGCAGGAGGGACAGGGGGCTTAGCTCCTACGAGCAGTACTTC
>TRBJ2-7|TRBV6-2/TRBV6-3|TRBD2|NA
CASSEGLAGGWTYEQYF
TGTGCCAGCAGTGAGGGACTAGCGGGAGGCTGGACCTACGAGCAGTACTTC
>TRBJ2-7|TRBV7-2|NA|NA
CASSWVGQSPHEQYF
TGTGCCAGCAGCTGGGTGGGGCAGTCCCCCCACGAGCAGTACTTC
>TRBJ1-1|TRBV5-1|TRBD1|NA
CASSDRATEAFF
TGCGCCAGCAGCGACAGGGCGACTGAAGCTTTCTTT
>TRBJ2-1|TRBV18|TRBD2|NA
CASSPRTSGSNEQFF
TGTGCCAGCTCGCCTCGGACTAGCGGGAGCAATGAGCAGTTCTTC
>TRBJ2-1|TRBV28|TRBD2|once
CASSLIAGGSYNEQFF
TGTGCCAGCAGTCTGATAGCGGGAGGGTCCTACAATGAGCAGTTCTTC
>TRBJ1-2|TRBV6-2/TRBV6-3|NA|NA
CASSYSDGSGAGYTF
TGTGCCAGCAGTTACTCGGACGGTAGCGGGGCTGGCTACACCTTC
>TRBJ1-3|TRBV18|NA|NA
CASSPDGFSGNTIYF
TGTGCCAGCTCACCCGACGGGTTCTCTGGAAACACCATATATTTT